These T cell receptor beta chains were read from a single sample in a study of metastatic and nonmetastatic thyroid tumors. TCRdb re-analyzed the PCR reads using MiXCR. The sample holds approximately 30,000 clones, over 15% seen once. Sequencing used blood. The receptor source for this set is a male donor with papillary thyroid cancer or a benign thyroid nodule (not recorded which). Some clones in this sample may be carry-over from other donors' samples. The CDR3 runs from the conserved cysteine through the conserved F or W. The D gene is left open where the match is weak. The size of a clone is reported for some rows only, either as once, few or many, or as a class for expanded clones.

CDR3 DNA | CDR3 protein | J gene | V gene | clone size | D gene
TGCAGTGCCAGGGTTGTGGGACAGGGGGCGATTGGGGCGCCCCAGCATTTT | CSARVVGQGAIGAPQHF | TRBJ1-5 | TRBV20-1 | many | TRBD1
TGTGCCAGCTCACCAAGGACAGTACCAAATGAAAAACTGTTTTTT | CASSPRTVPNEKLFF | TRBJ1-4 | TRBV18 | many | NA
TGCAGTGCTAGAGACCAGAGCCCTGAAGCTTTCTTT | CSARDQSPEAFF | TRBJ1-1 | TRBV20-1 | NA | NA
TGTGCCAGCAGTTTCCCGCTAGCGGGAGGAGGAGATACGCAGTATTTT | CASSFPLAGGGDTQYF | TRBJ2-3 | TRBV28 | many | TRBD2
TGTGCCAGCAGCTACCGACGAGCGGGAGGCTCCGAGCAGTACTTC | CASSYRRAGGSEQYF | TRBJ2-7 | TRBV7-3 | NA | TRBD2
TGTGCCAGCAGATCCGGGACAGGGATAGAAGCTTTCTTT | CASRSGTGIEAFF | TRBJ1-1 | TRBV6-1 | medium-sized | TRBD1
TGTGCCAGCAGTTCTTATTCCGGGACAGATGGGTGGTTCTTC | CASSSYSGTDGWFF | TRBJ2-1 | TRBV6-5 | few | TRBD1
TGTGCCAGCAGCGTAGGGGCGGGAGGGCCAGAGGAGACCCAGTACTTC | CASSVGAGGPEETQYF | TRBJ2-5 | TRBV9 | many | TRBD2
TGCAGTGCCCAGACAGGGGTCAATGAGCAGTTCTTC | CSAQTGVNEQFF | TRBJ2-1 | TRBV20-1 | once | TRBD1
TGCGCCAGCAGCTTGGACCGGCGGGAGACCCAGTACTTC | CASSLDRRETQYF | TRBJ2-5 | TRBV5-1 | many | NA
TGTGCCAGCAGCTTGTGGGGAGGAGGATCCTACGAGCAGTACTTC | CASSLWGGGSYEQYF | TRBJ2-7 | TRBV7-3 | many | NA
TGTGCCAGCAGGCGGGGGTCGGGATGGAACACCGGGGAGCTGTTTTTT | CASRRGSGWNTGELFF | TRBJ2-2 | TRBV2 | NA | TRBD2
TGTGCCAGCTCACCACCGTCACAGCCAGGGGAGCAGTTCTTC | CASSPPSQPGEQFF | TRBJ2-1 | TRBV18 | many | NA
TGCGCCAGCAGCTTATACGAGGGGAATGAGCAGTTCTTC | CASSLYEGNEQFF | TRBJ2-1 | TRBV5-1 | many | NA
TGTGCCGGACTAGCGGGAGCCACAGATACGCAGTATTTT | CAGLAGATDTQYF | TRBJ2-3 | TRBV2 | many | TRBD2
TGTGCCAGCAGTGAGGGCGGGGCTAGCACAGATACGCAGTATTTT | CASSEGGASTDTQYF | TRBJ2-3 | TRBV2 | many | NA
TGTGCCAGCAAGCGGACGCGCCAAGAGACCCAGTACTTC | CASKRTRQETQYF | TRBJ2-5 | TRBV6-1 | NA | NA
TGTGCCAGCAGTTACCGGGACAGTCAAGAGACCCAGTACTTC | CASSYRDSQETQYF | TRBJ2-5 | TRBV6-6 | many | TRBD1
TGCAGTGCTAGAGAGGGCGGGAGTCAACAGACCCAGTACTTC | CSAREGGSQQTQYF | TRBJ2-5 | TRBV20-1 | NA | TRBD2
TGTGCCAGCAGCTTGTGGGTACAGGGGGCTGGGGCCAACGTCCTGACTTTC | CASSLWVQGAGANVLTF | TRBJ2-6 | TRBV5-4 | many | TRBD1
TGTGCCAGCAGTCCGGGACTAGCGGGAGGAAATGAGCAGTTCTTC | CASSPGLAGGNEQFF | TRBJ2-1 | TRBV6-1 | NA | TRBD2
TGTGCCAGCAGCTTAGTAGGGGGGGCCGTGATCTACGAGCAGTACTTC | CASSLVGGAVIYEQYF | TRBJ2-7 | TRBV11-2 | NA | NA
TGTGCCAGCAGGGTAGGGGCGGGGGCCTACAATGAGCAGTTCTTC | CASRVGAGAYNEQFF | TRBJ2-1 | TRBV2 | NA | TRBD2
TGTGCCAGCAGCCTTCGGCTGGGGACACCTGACTACGAGCAGTACTTC | CASSLRLGTPDYEQYF | TRBJ2-7 | TRBV3-1 | few | NA
TGCAGTGCTAGGGGACTAGCGTACAATGAGCAGTTCTTC | CSARGLAYNEQFF | TRBJ2-1 | TRBV20-1 | NA | TRBD2
TGTGCCAGCACCGGGAACCTCGGCAATGAGCAGTTCTTC | CASTGNLGNEQFF | TRBJ2-1 | TRBV6-1 | medium-sized | NA
TGTGCCAGCTCACCACCATCGGCAGGGGGTCGCTATGGCTACACCTTC | CASSPPSAGGRYGYTF | TRBJ1-2 | TRBV18 | NA | TRBD1
TGCGCCAGCAGCCAGACCGACACCAGCTCCTACGAGCAGTACTTC | CASSQTDTSSYEQYF | TRBJ2-7 | TRBV4-1 | many | NA
TGTGCCAGCTCACCGGGCTCCCAGGGGGCCTACAATGAGCAGTTCTTC | CASSPGSQGAYNEQFF | TRBJ2-1 | TRBV18 | many | TRBD1
TGTGCCAGCAGCTTAGATCCGGGGACTAGCGAGCAGTACTTC | CASSLDPGTSEQYF | TRBJ2-7 | TRBV11-2 | NA | TRBD2
TGTGCCACCAGTGATCGACTAGCGGGAGCGGTAGATACGCAGTATTTT | CATSDRLAGAVDTQYF | TRBJ2-3 | TRBV24-1 | many | TRBD2
TGTGCCAGCAGTTACGGTGAGGGGAATGAGCAGTTCTTC | CASSYGEGNEQFF | TRBJ2-1 | TRBV6-5 | many | NA
TGCAGTGCAGCAACAGAGACCTACGAGCAGTACTTC | CSAATETYEQYF | TRBJ2-7 | TRBV20-1 | NA | NA
TGTGCCAGTAGTGTACTGACAGAGGGCGGCTCACCCCTCCACTTT | CASSVLTEGGSPLHF | TRBJ1-6 | TRBV19 | many | NA
TGTGCCAGTAGTCCCCGGACAGGGGGCTTTTCGGGGGAGCTGTTTTTT | CASSPRTGGFSGELFF | TRBJ2-2 | TRBV19 | many | TRBD1
TGCGCCAGCAGCTTGGCCGGACAGAGAAGCACAGATACGCAGTATTTT | CASSLAGQRSTDTQYF | TRBJ2-3 | TRBV5-1 | many | NA